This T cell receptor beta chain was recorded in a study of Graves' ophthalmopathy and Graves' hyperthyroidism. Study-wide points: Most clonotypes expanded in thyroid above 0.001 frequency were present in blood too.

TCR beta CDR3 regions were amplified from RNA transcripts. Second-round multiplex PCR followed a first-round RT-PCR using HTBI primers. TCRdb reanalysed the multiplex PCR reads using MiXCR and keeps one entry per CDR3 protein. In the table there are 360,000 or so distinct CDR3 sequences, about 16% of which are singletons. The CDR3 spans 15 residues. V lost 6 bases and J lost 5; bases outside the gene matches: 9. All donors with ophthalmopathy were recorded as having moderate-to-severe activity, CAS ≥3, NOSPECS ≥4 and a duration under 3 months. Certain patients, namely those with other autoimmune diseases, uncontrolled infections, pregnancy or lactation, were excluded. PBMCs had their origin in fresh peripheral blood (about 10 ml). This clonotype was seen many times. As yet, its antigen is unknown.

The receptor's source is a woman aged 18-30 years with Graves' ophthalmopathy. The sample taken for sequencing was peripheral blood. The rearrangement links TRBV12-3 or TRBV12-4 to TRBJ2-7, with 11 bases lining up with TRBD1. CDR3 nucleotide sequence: TGTGCCAGCAGGGGTGGGGACAGGGGGATCCACGAGCAGTACTTC. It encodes CASRGGDRGIHEQYF.